These T cell receptor beta chains were read from a single sample in a study of technical replicates of blood from several donors. Sequenced by immunoSEQ multiplex PCR; TCRdb stores in-frame clones only, minus some. The sample shows about 80,000 clones, about 94% of them seen only once. Specimen: T cells isolated from PBMCs. All receptors come from a human donor in good health. CDR3s include the opening cysteine and the closing phenylalanine or tryptophan. Fields, in order: V gene, J gene, D gene, clone size, CDR3 DNA, CDR3 protein. The D gene is left open where the match is weak. A row's size may be missing; if present it is once, few, many or a size class.

v_gene: TRBV5-1; j_gene: TRBJ2-3; d_gene: .; abundance: once; CDR3nt: TGCGCCAGCAGCTTGTCCGGAGTTACTATAACAGATACGCAGTATTTT; CDR3aa: CASSLSGVTITDTQYF
v_gene: TRBV6-5; j_gene: TRBJ2-7; d_gene: .; abundance: .; CDR3nt: TGTGCCAGCAAGCGGACAGCTACTACTTACGAGCAGTACTTC; CDR3aa: CASKRTATTYEQYF
v_gene: TRBV6-1; j_gene: TRBJ1-5; d_gene: .; abundance: once; CDR3nt: TGTGCCAGCAGCTACGATCACCCAGGGCAGCCCCAGCATTTT; CDR3aa: CASSYDHPGQPQHF
v_gene: TRBV6-5; j_gene: TRBJ2-1; d_gene: TRBD1; abundance: .; CDR3nt: TGTGCCAGCAGCCTCCAGGGGACAGGCCCCAATGAGCAGTTCTTC; CDR3aa: CASSLQGTGPNEQFF
v_gene: TRBV7-7; j_gene: TRBJ2-5; d_gene: TRBD1; abundance: .; CDR3nt: TGTGCCAGCAGCTTCGCGGGACAGGGTTTAGGGGAGACCCAGTACTTC; CDR3aa: CASSFAGQGLGETQYF
v_gene: TRBV19; j_gene: TRBJ1-4; d_gene: TRBD1; abundance: .; CDR3nt: TGTGCCAGTAGTACCACAGGGGGTGAAAAACTGTTTTTT; CDR3aa: CASSTTGGEKLFF
v_gene: TRBV29-1; j_gene: TRBJ1-4; d_gene: TRBD1; abundance: .; CDR3nt: TGCAGCGTCGGACAGGGTAATGAAAAACTGTTTTTT; CDR3aa: CSVGQGNEKLFF
v_gene: TRBV11-2; j_gene: TRBJ2-3; d_gene: .; abundance: .; CDR3nt: TGTGCCAGCAGCTTAGAATTAGCGGAGACCACAGATACGCAGTATTTT; CDR3aa: CASSLELAETTDTQYF
v_gene: TRBV6-1; j_gene: TRBJ2-3; d_gene: TRBD2; abundance: .; CDR3nt: TGTGCCAGCAGGGAAGGGACTAGCGGGAGCACAGATACGCAGTATTTT; CDR3aa: CASREGTSGSTDTQYF
v_gene: TRBV7-9; j_gene: TRBJ2-7; d_gene: TRBD2; abundance: .; CDR3nt: TGTGCCAGCAGCTTAGAGCGGGGCGAGCAGTACTTC; CDR3aa: CASSLERGEQYF
v_gene: TRBV6-1; j_gene: TRBJ2-7; d_gene: .; abundance: .; CDR3nt: TGTGCCAGCAGAGTATCCACAGGGTTCGAGCAGTACTTC; CDR3aa: CASRVSTGFEQYF
v_gene: TRBV9; j_gene: TRBJ2-1; d_gene: TRBD2; abundance: .; CDR3nt: TGTGCCAGCAGCGTAGGGCTAGCGGGCAGGAATGAGCAGTTCTTC; CDR3aa: CASSVGLAGRNEQFF
v_gene: TRBV30; j_gene: TRBJ2-3; d_gene: .; abundance: .; CDR3nt: TGTGCCTGGAGACTAACAGATACGCAGTATTTT; CDR3aa: CAWRLTDTQYF
v_gene: TRBV27; j_gene: TRBJ2-7; d_gene: TRBD2; abundance: .; CDR3nt: TGTGCCAGCAGTTTAATGGGGCCGGGACTAGCGGGAGTTGTACCCTACGAGCAGTACTTC; CDR3aa: CASSLMGPGLAGVVPYEQYF
v_gene: TRBV11-3; j_gene: TRBJ1-2; d_gene: TRBD1; abundance: .; CDR3nt: TGTGCCAGCAGCTTTCGGGACAGCGAATCCCTCTATGGCTACACCTTC; CDR3aa: CASSFRDSESLYGYTF
v_gene: TRBV28; j_gene: TRBJ2-7; d_gene: TRBD2; abundance: .; CDR3nt: TGTGCCAGCAGTTCAAAGCGGGAGACCGGGGGCTCCTACGAGCAGTACTTC; CDR3aa: CASSSKRETGGSYEQYF
v_gene: TRBV5-1; j_gene: TRBJ2-7; d_gene: TRBD2; abundance: .; CDR3nt: TGCGCCAGCAGCCCATACACTAGCGGGGGACCCTACGAGCAGTACTTC; CDR3aa: CASSPYTSGGPYEQYF
v_gene: TRBV5-1; j_gene: TRBJ1-4; d_gene: .; abundance: .; CDR3nt: TGCGCCAGCAGCTCGCTAGAGCAGGGCCAGGATGAAAAACTGTTTTTT; CDR3aa: CASSSLEQGQDEKLFF
v_gene: TRBV7-3; j_gene: TRBJ2-5; d_gene: .; abundance: .; CDR3nt: TGTGCCAGCAGCTTATCTGGCCCCCAAGAGACCCAGTACTTC; CDR3aa: CASSLSGPQETQYF
v_gene: TRBV11-2; j_gene: TRBJ2-3; d_gene: TRBD2; abundance: .; CDR3nt: TGTGCCAGCAGGAACCCGACTAGCCCTAGCACAGATACGCAGTATTTT; CDR3aa: CASRNPTSPSTDTQYF
v_gene: TRBV11-3; j_gene: TRBJ1-2; d_gene: .; abundance: .; CDR3nt: TGTGCCAGCAGCTTATATGTCTCGGGACTCTCTAACTATGGCTACACCTTC; CDR3aa: CASSLYVSGLSNYGYTF
v_gene: TRBV28; j_gene: TRBJ1-2; d_gene: TRBD1; abundance: once; CDR3nt: TGTGCCCTAGGCCTCAGGGACAGGGGCTACACCTTC; CDR3aa: CALGLRDRGYTF